The 2 T cell receptor beta chains given below trace back to one sample, sequenced in a study of shared clonotypes between healthy human individuals. Only in-frame clones appear in the TCRdb table, and some are missing; sequencing was by immunoSEQ multiplex PCR. This table holds more than 850,000 clones, more than 75% found once. Sequenced sample: memory CD4+ T cells from PBMCs. The subset here: CD45RA-negative fraction. Receptor source: a man younger than 30 in good health. Some clones in this sample may be carry-over from other donors' samples.

This sequence joins TRBV5-4 and TRBJ2-3; weak D call: TRBD2 (6 bases). Germline CDR1 is SGHNT and CDR2 is YYREEE (reference sequence). This CDR3 has 14 residues. Trimming removed 1 base from V and 7 bases from J, with 13 bases in between. In DNA, the CDR3 is TGTGCCAGCAGCTTGTCTAATAGCGGTAATACGCAGTATTTT. Amino acids: CASSLSNSGNTQYF.

The J gene is TRBJ1-1, the V gene TRBV21-1; the D segment call TRBD1 is taken from the table without a DNA check. TRBV21-1 is reported as a pseudogene. This CDR3 contains 15 residues. DNA of the CDR3: TGTGCCAGCAGCCCCCGTTCGACAGGGGGGTCTGAAGCTTTCTTT. Its translation: CASSPRSTGGSEAFF.